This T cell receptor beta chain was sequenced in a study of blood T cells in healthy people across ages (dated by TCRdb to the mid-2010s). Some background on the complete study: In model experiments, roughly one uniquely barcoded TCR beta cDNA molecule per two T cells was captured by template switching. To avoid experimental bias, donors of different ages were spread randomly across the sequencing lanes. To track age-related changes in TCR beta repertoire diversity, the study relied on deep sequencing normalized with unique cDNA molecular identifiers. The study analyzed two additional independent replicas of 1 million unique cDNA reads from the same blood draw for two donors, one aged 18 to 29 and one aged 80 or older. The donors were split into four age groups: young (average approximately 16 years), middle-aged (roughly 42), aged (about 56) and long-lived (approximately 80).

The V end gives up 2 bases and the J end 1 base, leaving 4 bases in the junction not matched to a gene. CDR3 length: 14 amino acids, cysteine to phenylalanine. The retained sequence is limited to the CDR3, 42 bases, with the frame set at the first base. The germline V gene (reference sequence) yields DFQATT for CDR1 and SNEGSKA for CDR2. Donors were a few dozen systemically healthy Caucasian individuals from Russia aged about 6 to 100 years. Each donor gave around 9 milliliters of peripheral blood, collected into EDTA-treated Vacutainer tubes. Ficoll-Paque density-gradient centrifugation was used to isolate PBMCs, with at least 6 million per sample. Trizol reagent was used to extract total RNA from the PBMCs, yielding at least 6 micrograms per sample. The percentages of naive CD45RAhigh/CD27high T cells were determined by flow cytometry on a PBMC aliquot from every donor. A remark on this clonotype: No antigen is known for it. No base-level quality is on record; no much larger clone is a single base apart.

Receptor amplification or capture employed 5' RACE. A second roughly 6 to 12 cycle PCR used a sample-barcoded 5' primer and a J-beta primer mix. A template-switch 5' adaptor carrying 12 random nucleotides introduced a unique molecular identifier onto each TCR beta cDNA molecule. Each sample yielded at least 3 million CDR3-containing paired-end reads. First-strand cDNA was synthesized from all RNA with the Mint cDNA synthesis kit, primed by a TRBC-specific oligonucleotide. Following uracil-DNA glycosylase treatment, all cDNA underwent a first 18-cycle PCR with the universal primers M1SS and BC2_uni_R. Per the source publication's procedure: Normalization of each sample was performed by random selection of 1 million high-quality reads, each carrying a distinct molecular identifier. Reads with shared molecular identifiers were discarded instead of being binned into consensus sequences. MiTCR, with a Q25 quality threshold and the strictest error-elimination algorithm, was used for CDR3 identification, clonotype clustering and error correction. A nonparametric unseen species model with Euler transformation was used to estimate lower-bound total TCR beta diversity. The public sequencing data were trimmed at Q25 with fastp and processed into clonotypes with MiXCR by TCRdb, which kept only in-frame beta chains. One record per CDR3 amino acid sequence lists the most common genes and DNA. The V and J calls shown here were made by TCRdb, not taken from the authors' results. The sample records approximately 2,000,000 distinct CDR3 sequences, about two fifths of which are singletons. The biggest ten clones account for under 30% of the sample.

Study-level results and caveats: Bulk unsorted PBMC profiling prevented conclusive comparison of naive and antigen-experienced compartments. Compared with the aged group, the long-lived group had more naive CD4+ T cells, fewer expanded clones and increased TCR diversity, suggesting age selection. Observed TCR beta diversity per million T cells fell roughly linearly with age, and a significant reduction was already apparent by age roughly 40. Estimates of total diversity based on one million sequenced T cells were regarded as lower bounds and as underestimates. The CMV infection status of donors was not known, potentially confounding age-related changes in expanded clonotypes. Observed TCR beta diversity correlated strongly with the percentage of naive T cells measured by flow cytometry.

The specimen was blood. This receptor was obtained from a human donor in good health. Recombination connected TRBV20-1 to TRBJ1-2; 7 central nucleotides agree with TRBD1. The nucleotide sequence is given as TGCAGTGCTAGACCCAGGGGGGATAACTATGGCTACACCTTC. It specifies CSARPRGDNYGYTF.